The clone carrying this T cell receptor beta chain showed up just once. Germline CDR1 reads MGHRA; CDR2 reads YSYEKL. There are 15 residues in the CDR3. The V end was cut by 1 base, the J end by 6 bases, with 13 bases between. The data were obtained in a study of blood T cell repertoires in COVID-19. Clones were read by immunoSEQ multiplex PCR, and TCRdb kept only the in-frame ones, dropping some. Of approximately 150,000 clones in the sample, over 75% are singletons; the top ten hold around 1.2%. In assigning cohorts, the study relied on participant-reported clinical history. This clonotype originated in a human donor with acute COVID-19. The donor label of this sample is uncertain. The sample comprised PBMCs or T cells enriched from blood (not recorded which). The V call is TRBV4-1, the J call TRBJ2-1, with D possibly TRBD2 on 6 matching bases. As DNA, the CDR3 is TGCGCCAGCAGCCAAGTTGGAGGGGACCGCAATGAGCAGTTCTTC. Protein product: CASSQVGGDRNEQFF.